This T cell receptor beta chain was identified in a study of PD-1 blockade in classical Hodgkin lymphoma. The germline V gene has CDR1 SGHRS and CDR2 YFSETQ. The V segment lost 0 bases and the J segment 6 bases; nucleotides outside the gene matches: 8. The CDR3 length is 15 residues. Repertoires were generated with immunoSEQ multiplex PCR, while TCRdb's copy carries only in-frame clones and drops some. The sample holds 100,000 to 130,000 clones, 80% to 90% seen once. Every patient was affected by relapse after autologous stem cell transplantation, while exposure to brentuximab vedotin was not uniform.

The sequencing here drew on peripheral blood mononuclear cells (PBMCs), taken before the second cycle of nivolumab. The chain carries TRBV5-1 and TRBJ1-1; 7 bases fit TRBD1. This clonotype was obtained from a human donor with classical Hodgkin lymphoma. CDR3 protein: CASSLGDSYIPEAFF. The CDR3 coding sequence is TGCGCCAGCAGCTTGGGGGACAGCTATATCCCTGAAGCTTTCTTT.